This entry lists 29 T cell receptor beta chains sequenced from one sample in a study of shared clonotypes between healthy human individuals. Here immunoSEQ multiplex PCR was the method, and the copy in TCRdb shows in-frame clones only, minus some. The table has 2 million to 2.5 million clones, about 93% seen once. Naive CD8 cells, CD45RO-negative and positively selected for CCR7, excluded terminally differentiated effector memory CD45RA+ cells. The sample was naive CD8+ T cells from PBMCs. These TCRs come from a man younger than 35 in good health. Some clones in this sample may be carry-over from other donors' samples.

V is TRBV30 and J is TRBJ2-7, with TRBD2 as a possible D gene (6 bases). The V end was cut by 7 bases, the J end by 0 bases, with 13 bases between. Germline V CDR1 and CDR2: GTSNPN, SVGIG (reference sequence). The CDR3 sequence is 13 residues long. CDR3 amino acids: CALGLSVSYEQYF. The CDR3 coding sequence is TGTGCCTTGGGACTTTCAGTCTCCTACGAGCAGTACTTC.

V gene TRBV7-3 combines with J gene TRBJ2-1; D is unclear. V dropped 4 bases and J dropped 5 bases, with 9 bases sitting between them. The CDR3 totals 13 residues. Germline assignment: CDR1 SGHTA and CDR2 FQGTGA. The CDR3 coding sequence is TGTGCCAGCAGCTACGACACGAACAATGAGCAGTTCTTC. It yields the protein CASSYDTNNEQFF.

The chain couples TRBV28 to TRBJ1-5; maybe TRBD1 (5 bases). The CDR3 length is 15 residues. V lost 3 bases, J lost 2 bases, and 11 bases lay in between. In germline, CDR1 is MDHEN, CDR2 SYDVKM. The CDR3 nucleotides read TGTGCCAGCAGTTTTGGGGAACAGGGCAATCAGCCCCAGCATTTT. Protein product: CASSFGEQGNQPQHF. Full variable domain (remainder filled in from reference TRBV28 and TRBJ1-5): DVKVTQSSRYLVKRTGEKVFLECVQDMDHENMFWYRQDPGLGLRLIYFSYDVKMKEKGDIPEGYSVSREKKERFSLILESASTNQTSMYLCASSFGEQGNQPQHFGDGTRLSIL.

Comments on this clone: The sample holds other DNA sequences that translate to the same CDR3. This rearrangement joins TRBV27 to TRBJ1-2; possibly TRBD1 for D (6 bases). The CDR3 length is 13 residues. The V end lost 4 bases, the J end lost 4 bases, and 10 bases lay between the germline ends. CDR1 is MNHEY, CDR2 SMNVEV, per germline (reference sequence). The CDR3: CASSWGPGYGYTF. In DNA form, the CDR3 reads TGTGCCAGCAGTTGGGGGCCGGGCTATGGCTACACCTTC.

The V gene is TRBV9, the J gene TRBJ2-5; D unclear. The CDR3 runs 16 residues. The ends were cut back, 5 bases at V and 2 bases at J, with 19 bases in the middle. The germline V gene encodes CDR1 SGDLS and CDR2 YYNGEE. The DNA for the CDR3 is TGTGCCAGCAGTTCAGGTGGGAATCTTGGACAAGAGACCCAGTACTTC. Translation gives CASSSGGNLGQETQYF.

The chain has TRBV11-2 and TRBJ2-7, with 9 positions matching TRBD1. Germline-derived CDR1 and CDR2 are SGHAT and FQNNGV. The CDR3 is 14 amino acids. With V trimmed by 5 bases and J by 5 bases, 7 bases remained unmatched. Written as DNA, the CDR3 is TGTGCCAGCAGCCCCCGGACAGGGGCCAACGAGCAGTACTTC. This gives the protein CASSPRTGANEQYF.

The CDR3 loop reads CASSQQYQGEGTEAFF. In DNA form, the CDR3 reads TGCGCCAGCAGCCAACAATACCAGGGGGAGGGCACTGAAGCTTTCTTT. The chain employs TRBV4-3 and TRBJ1-1, with 7 bases lining up with TRBD1. CDR3 length equals 16 residues. V shed 2 bases, J shed 4 bases, and the junction held 10 bases outside the gene matches. In germline, CDR1 is LGHNA, CDR2 YSLEER.

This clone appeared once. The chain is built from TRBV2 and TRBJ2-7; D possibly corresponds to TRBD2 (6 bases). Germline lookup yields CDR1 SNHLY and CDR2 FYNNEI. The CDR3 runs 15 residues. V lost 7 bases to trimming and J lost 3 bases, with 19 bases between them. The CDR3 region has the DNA TGTGCCAGCATTAATGGGGCAGGGAGGATCTACGAGCAGTACTTC. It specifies CASINGAGRIYEQYF.

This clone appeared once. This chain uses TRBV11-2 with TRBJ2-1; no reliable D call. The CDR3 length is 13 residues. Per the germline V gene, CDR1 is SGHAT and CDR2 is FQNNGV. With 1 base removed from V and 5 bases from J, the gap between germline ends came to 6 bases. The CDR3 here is CASSLVANNEQFF. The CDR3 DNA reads TGTGCCAGCAGCTTAGTAGCAAACAATGAGCAGTTCTTC.

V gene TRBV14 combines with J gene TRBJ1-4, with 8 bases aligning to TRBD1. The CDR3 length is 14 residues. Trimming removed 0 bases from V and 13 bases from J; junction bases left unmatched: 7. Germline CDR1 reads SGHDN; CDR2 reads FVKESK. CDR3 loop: CASSQDSGQAGLFF. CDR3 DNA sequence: TGTGCCAGCAGCCAAGATTCGGGACAGGCGGGACTGTTTTTT.

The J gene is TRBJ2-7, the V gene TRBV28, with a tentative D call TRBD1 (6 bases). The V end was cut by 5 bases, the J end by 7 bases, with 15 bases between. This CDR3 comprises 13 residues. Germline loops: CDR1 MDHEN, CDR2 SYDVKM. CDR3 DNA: TGTGCCAGCAGTCCGGACAGTGTAGGGGAGCAGTACTTC. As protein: CASSPDSVGEQYF.

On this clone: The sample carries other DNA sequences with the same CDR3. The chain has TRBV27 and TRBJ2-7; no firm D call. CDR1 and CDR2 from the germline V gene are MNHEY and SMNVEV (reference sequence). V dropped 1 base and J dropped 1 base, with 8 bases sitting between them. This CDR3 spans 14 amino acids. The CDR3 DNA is TGTGCCAGCAGTTTATTGGCTTCATCCTACGAGCAGTACTTC. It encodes CASSLLASSYEQYF.

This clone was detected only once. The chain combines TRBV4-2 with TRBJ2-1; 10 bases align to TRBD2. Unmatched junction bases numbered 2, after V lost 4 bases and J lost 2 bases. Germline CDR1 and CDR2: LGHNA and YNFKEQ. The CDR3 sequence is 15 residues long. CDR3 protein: CASSPAGGAYNEQFF. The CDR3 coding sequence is TGTGCCAGCAGCCCAGCGGGAGGGGCCTACAATGAGCAGTTCTTC.

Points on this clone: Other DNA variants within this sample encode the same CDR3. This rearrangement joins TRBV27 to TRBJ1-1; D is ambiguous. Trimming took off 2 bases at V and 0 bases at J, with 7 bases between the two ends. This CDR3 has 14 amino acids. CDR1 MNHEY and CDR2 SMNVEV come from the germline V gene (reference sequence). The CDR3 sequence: CASSLRTVNTEAFF. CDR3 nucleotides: TGTGCCAGCAGTTTACGGACGGTGAACACTGAAGCTTTCTTT.

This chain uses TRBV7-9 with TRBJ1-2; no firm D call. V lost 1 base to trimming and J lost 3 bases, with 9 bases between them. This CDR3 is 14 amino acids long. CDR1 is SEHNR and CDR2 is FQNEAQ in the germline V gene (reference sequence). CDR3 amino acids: CASSLGTQDYGYTF. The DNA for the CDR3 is TGTGCCAGCAGCTTAGGAACTCAGGACTATGGCTACACCTTC.

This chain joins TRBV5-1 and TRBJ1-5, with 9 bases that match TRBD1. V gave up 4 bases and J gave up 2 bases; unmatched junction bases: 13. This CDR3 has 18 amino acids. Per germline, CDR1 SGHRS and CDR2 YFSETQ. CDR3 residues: CASSLRGTGKYRNQPQHF. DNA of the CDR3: TGCGCCAGCAGCCTCCGAGGGACAGGGAAGTATCGCAATCAGCCCCAGCATTTT.

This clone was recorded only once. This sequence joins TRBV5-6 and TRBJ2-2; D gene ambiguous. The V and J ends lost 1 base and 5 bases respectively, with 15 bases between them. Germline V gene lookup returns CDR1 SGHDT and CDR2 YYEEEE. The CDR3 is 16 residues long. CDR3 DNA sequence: TGTGCCAGCAGCTTGTGGTTGGGAAAGTTAACCGGGGAGCTGTTTTTT. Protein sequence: CASSLWLGKLTGELFF.

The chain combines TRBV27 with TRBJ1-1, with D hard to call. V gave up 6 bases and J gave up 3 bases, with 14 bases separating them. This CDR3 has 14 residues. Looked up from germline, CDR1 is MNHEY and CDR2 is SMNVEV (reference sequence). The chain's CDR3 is CASSIDGPDTEAFF. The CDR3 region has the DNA TGTGCCAGCAGCATCGATGGGCCCGACACTGAAGCTTTCTTT.

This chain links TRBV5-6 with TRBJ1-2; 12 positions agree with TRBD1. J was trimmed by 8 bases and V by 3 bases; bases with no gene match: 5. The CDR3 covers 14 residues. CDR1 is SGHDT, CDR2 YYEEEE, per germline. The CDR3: CASSWGTGGGGYTF. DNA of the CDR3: TGTGCCAGCAGCTGGGGGACAGGGGGCGGCGGCTACACCTTC.

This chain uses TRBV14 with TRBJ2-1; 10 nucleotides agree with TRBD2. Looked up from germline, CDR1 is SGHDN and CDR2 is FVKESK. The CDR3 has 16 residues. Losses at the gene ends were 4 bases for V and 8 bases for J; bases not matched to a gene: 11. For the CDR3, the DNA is TGTGCCAGCAGCCCGGGGGCTAGCGGGAGTAGGTATGAGCAGTTCTTC. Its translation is CASSPGASGSRYEQFF.

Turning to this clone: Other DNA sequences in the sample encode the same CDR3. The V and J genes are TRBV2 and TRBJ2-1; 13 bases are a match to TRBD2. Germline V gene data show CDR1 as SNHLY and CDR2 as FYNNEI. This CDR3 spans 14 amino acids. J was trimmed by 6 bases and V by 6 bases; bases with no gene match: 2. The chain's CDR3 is CASRLAGGPNEQFF. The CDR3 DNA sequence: TGTGCCAGCAGACTAGCGGGAGGGCCCAATGAGCAGTTCTTC.

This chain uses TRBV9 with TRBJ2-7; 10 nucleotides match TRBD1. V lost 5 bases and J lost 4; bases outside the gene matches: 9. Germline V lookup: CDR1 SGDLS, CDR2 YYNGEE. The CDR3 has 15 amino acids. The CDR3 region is CASSERTGGVYEQYF. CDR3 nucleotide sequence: TGTGCCAGCAGTGAAAGGACAGGGGGGGTTTACGAGCAGTACTTC. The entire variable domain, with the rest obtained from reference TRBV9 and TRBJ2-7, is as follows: DSGVTQTPKHLITATGQRVTLRCSPRSGDLSVYWYQQSLDQGLQFLIQYYNGEERAKGNILERFSAQQFPDLHSELNLSSLELGDSALYFCASSERTGGVYEQYFGPGTRLTVT.

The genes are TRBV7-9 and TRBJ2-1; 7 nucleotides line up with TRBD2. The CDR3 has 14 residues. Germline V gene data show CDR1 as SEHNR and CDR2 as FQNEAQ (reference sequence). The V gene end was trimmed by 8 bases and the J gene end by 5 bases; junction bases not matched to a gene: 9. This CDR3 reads CASQKLGGNNEQFF. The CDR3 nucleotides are TGTGCCAGCCAGAAACTGGGGGGGAACAATGAGCAGTTCTTC.

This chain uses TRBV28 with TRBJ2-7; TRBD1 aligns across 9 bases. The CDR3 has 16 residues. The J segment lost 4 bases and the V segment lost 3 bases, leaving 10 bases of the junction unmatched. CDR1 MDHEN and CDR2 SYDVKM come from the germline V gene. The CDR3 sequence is CASSFNRGRRYYEQYF. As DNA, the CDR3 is TGTGCCAGCAGTTTTAACAGGGGGCGTCGCTATTACGAGCAGTACTTC.

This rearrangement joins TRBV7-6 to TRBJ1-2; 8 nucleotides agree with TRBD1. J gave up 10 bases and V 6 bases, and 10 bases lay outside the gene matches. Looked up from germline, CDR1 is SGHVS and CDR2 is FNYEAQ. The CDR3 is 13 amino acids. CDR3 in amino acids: CASSPRTGSPYTF. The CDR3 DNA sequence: TGTGCCAGCAGTCCGAGGACAGGGAGTCCCTACACCTTC.

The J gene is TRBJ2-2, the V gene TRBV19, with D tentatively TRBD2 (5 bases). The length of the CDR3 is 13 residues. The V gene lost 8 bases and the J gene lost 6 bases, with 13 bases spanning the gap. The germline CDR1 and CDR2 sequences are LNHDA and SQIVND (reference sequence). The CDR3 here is CASCLGSAGELFF. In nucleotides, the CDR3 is TGTGCCAGTTGCTTGGGGAGCGCCGGGGAGCTGTTTTTT.

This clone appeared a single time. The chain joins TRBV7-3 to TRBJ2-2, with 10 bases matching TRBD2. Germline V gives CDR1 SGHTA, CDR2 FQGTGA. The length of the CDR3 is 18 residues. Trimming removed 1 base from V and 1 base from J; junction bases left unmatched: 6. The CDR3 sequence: CASSLRAGLAVNTGELFF. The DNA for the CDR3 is TGTGCCAGCAGCTTAAGGGCAGGACTAGCGGTGAACACCGGGGAGCTGTTTTTT. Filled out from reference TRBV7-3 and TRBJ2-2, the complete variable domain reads GAGVSQTPSNKVTEKGKYVELRCDPISGHTALYWYRQSLGQGPEFLIYFQGTGAADDSGLPNDRFFAVRPEGSVSTLKIQRTERGDSAVYLCASSLRAGLAVNTGELFFGEGSRLTVL.

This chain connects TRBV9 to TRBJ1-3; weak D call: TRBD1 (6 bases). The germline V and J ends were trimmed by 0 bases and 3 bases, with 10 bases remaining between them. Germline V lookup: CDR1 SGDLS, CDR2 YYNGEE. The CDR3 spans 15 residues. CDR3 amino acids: CASSVGGGHGNTIYF. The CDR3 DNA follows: TGTGCCAGCAGCGTAGGCGGGGGGCATGGAAACACCATATATTTT.

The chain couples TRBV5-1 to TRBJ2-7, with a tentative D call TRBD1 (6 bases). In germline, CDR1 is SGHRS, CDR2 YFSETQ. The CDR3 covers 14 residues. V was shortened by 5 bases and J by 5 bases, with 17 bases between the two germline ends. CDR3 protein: CASREFQGSHEQYF. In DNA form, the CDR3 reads TGCGCCAGCAGGGAATTTCAGGGGTCCCACGAGCAGTACTTC.